This passage covers 26 T cell receptor beta chains from one sample sequenced in a study of cytomegalovirus exposure and HLA in healthy donors. Primers for the PCR totalled 60 Vbeta and 13 Jbeta. Some clones are missing from TCRdb's copy, which holds only in-frame ones; the method was immunoSEQ multiplex PCR. Among some 180,000 clones listed, 80% were seen once. Sequenced: PBMCs. The receptors originated from a girl aged 10-17 years in good health and CMV-seropositive.

The sample holds one count of this clone. J is TRBJ1-1 and V is TRBV2; D uncertain. The V end was cut by 1 base, the J end by 5 bases, with 14 bases between. CDR1 is SNHLY and CDR2 is FYNNEI in the germline V gene. There are 15 residues in the CDR3. The CDR3 sequence: CASSEGYGGETEAFF. The CDR3, as DNA: TGTGCCAGCAGTGAAGGGTACGGCGGGGAAACTGAAGCTTTCTTT.

The chain couples TRBV30 to TRBJ1-2, with 9 bases aligning to TRBD1. CDR3 length equals 13 residues. Germline values: CDR1 GTSNPN, CDR2 SVGIG (reference sequence). The V segment lost 4 bases and the J segment 5 bases; nucleotides outside the gene matches: 5. In DNA, the CDR3 is TGTGCCTGGAAATACAGGGGGCATTATGGCTACACCTTC. Encoded protein: CAWKYRGHYGYTF.

A few counts support this clone. The V call is TRBV9, the J call TRBJ2-1, with 8 bases fitting TRBD2. Germline V gene sequence: CDR1 SGDLS, CDR2 YYNGEE. Trimming cost V 0 bases and J 6 bases; bases outside gene matches: 8. This CDR3 is 16 amino acids long. Here the CDR3 reads CASSVATGTRGNEQFF. CDR3 coding DNA: TGTGCCAGCAGCGTAGCTACGGGGACTAGAGGCAATGAGCAGTTCTTC.

The chain carries TRBV7-2 and TRBJ2-1, with 7 nucleotides matching TRBD2. CDR1 is SGHTA, CDR2 FQGNSA, per germline. The ends lost 6 bases at V and 2 bases at J; junction bases unmatched: 4. The CDR3 is 14 residues long. CDR3 bases: TGTGCCAGCAGACCAAGCGGGACCTACAATGAGCAGTTCTTC. The encoded protein is CASRPSGTYNEQFF.

This chain uses TRBV27 with TRBJ2-7; 9 positions agree with TRBD2. The junction had 4 bases not matched to a gene; V was cut back by 5 bases and J by 2 bases. The CDR3 runs 14 residues. Germline lookup yields CDR1 MNHEY and CDR2 SMNVEV (reference sequence). The CDR3 region has the DNA TGTGCCAGCAGTCCAGCGGGAGGTACCTACGAGCAGTACTTC. Translated, it gives CASSPAGGTYEQYF.

The rearrangement joins TRBV19 to TRBJ2-7; TRBD1 aligns across 7 bases. The J segment lost 3 bases and the V segment lost 3 bases, leaving 5 bases of the junction unmatched. CDR1 is LNHDA, CDR2 SQIVND, per germline (reference sequence). This CDR3 contains 14 residues. CDR3 nucleotides: TGTGCCAGTAGTATGACAGGGACCATCTACGAGCAGTACTTC. Translated: CASSMTGTIYEQYF.

A single count supports this clone. The chain couples TRBV10-1 to TRBJ2-1; TRBD1 aligns across 9 bases. From germline, CDR1 is WNHNN and CDR2 SYGVQD (reference sequence). V trimming: 2 bases; J trimming: 6 bases; junction bases outside the gene matches: 2. The length of the CDR3 is 14 residues. CDR3 sequence (DNA): TGCGCCAGCAGTGAGGGGACAGGGTTCAATGAGCAGTTCTTC. Translating gives CASSEGTGFNEQFF.

In its sample, this clone was seen a few times. The chain has TRBV30 and TRBJ2-5, with D tentatively TRBD1 (6 bases). The closer fit of TRBJ2-7 to the DNA end suggests the J call may be wrong. Germline V lookup: CDR1 GTSNPN, CDR2 SVGIG (reference sequence). There are 14 residues in the CDR3. The chain's CDR3 is CAWGPVGQAYEQYF. CDR3 nucleotide sequence: TGTGCCTGGGGGCCCGTGGGACAAGCCTACGAGCAGTACTTC.

This chain uses TRBV4-1 with TRBJ2-3; 7 bases align to TRBD2. This CDR3 comprises 18 residues. Unmatched junction bases numbered 20, after V lost 3 bases and J lost 8 bases. The germline V gene encodes CDR1 MGHRA and CDR2 YSYEKL. CDR3 sequence: CASSQTAGRFNLASTQYF. DNA for the CDR3: TGCGCCAGCAGCCAGACCGCCGGGAGGTTTAACTTGGCGAGTACGCAGTATTTT.

J is TRBJ2-6 and V is TRBV15, with D perhaps matching TRBD1 (6 bases). The CDR3 has 17 amino acids. Germline CDR1 LNHNV, CDR2 YYDKDF (reference sequence). V lost 4 bases and J lost 2, with 15 bases in between. This chain's CDR3 is CATSTATQGTGANVLTF. The DNA for the CDR3 is TGTGCCACCAGCACGGCGACACAGGGAACTGGGGCCAACGTCCTGACTTTC.

The chain recombines TRBV7-2 with TRBJ2-7; the D is unclear. Trimming pared 4 bases from V and 2 bases from J, leaving 6 bases between. Germline V gives CDR1 SGHTA, CDR2 FQGNSA. The CDR3 has 12 amino acids. This chain's CDR3 is CASSSNAYEQYF. The CDR3 bases are TGTGCCAGCAGCTCTAATGCCTACGAGCAGTACTTC.

The CDR3 loop reads CASRGGSSYNEQFF. CDR3 DNA: TGTGCCAGCAGGGGAGGGAGCTCCTACAATGAGCAGTTCTTC. V gene TRBV5-4 combines with J gene TRBJ2-1, with 7 bases identical to TRBD2. Germline CDR1 is SGHNT and CDR2 is YYREEE (reference sequence). With V trimmed by 5 bases and J by 0 bases, 2 bases remained unmatched. CDR3 length: 14 amino acids. The variable domain in full, completed from reference TRBV5-4 and TRBJ2-1, reads ETGVTQSPTHLIKTRGQQVTLRCSSQSGHNTVSWYQQALGQGPQFIFQYYREEENGRGNFPPRFSGLQFPNYSSELNVNALELDDSALYLCASRGGSSYNEQFFGPGTRLTVL.

This chain uses TRBV7-3 with TRBJ2-5; 7 nucleotides match TRBD1. CDR1 and CDR2 from the germline V gene are SGHTA and FQGTGA. J lost 2 bases, V lost 5 bases, and 5 bases had no gene match. CDR3 size: 14 residues. CDR3 nucleotides: TGTGCCAGCAGCGTCCGGACAGGTCAAGAGACCCAGTACTTC. This encodes CASSVRTGQETQYF.

This sequence joins TRBV6-7 and TRBJ2-7; D not resolved. TRBV6-7 is an ORF, and what it does is uncertain. There are 11 residues in the CDR3. Trimming stripped 6 bases from V and 3 bases from J, with 6 bases between. CDR3 residues: CASSLDYEQYF. The CDR3 DNA reads as TGTGCCAGCAGCCTAGACTACGAGCAGTACTTC.

The V and J genes are TRBV5-8 and TRBJ1-5; D uncertain. Looked up from germline, CDR1 is SGHTS and CDR2 is YDEGEE. The CDR3 has 14 amino acids. Trimming stripped 0 bases from V and 7 bases from J, with 11 bases between. The CDR3 sequence: CASSLGRGGQPQHF. The CDR3 coding sequence is TGTGCCAGCAGCTTGGGGCGGGGTGGCCAGCCCCAGCATTTT.

The genes are TRBV27 and TRBJ1-1; D might be TRBD1 (6 bases). This CDR3 region has 15 residues. V lost 6 bases and J 1 base, leaving 15 bases between the germline ends. Germline values: CDR1 MNHEY, CDR2 SMNVEV (reference sequence). CDR3 in amino acids: CASSLTPGQNTEAFF. The CDR3, as DNA: TGTGCCAGCAGCCTAACGCCGGGACAGAACACTGAAGCTTTCTTT.

J is TRBJ2-7 and V is TRBV6-4; 9 bases are shared with TRBD2. The CDR3 runs 16 residues. The V gene's germline CDR1 is MRHNA and CDR2 SNTAGT. The junction had 12 bases not matched to a gene; V was cut back by 4 bases and J by 5 bases. CDR3 amino acids: CASSVLREGHDNEQYF. The CDR3 DNA follows: TGTGCCAGCAGTGTATTGCGGGAGGGTCACGATAACGAGCAGTACTTC.

This clone was counted only a few times. This chain connects TRBV5-6 to TRBJ2-3; D is unclear. This CDR3 spans 16 amino acids. Per the germline V gene, CDR1 is SGHDT and CDR2 is YYEEEE. V lost 4 bases to trimming and J lost 3 bases, with 18 bases between them. CDR3 in DNA: TGTGCCAGCAGCCAAAGACCGCGGCTGGTGACAGATACGCAGTATTTT. Amino acids: CASSQRPRLVTDTQYF.

The chain uses TRBV27 and TRBJ2-7; 11 positions agree with TRBD2. The V and J ends lost 5 bases and 0 bases, in that order; junction bases with no gene match: 12. The CDR3 consists of 18 residues. The V gene's germline CDR1 is MNHEY and CDR2 SMNVEV (reference sequence). CDR3 nucleotide sequence: TGTGCCAGCAGTCCCCAAGGTAGCGGGAGGGCCGTCTCCTACGAGCAGTACTTC. Amino acids: CASSPQGSGRAVSYEQYF.

The genes are TRBV9 and TRBJ1-1, with a tentative D call TRBD1 (6 bases). CDR1 is SGDLS and CDR2 is YYNGEE in the germline V gene. This CDR3 is 14 amino acids long. The V gene lost 6 bases and the J gene lost 4 bases, with 16 bases spanning the gap. This chain's CDR3 is CASNPGAWSTEAFF. The CDR3 nucleotides read TGTGCCAGCAACCCAGGGGCATGGAGCACTGAAGCTTTCTTT.

This sequence joins TRBV29-1 and TRBJ2-7, with D perhaps TRBD1 (6 bases). The CDR3 runs 14 residues. Deletions cut 5 bases from V and 2 bases from J, with 16 bases between. CDR1 is SQVTM and CDR2 is ANQGSEA in the germline V gene. The CDR3 nucleotides are TGCAGCGTTCTCCTCGGGACACTTACCTACGAGCAGTACTTC. Encoded protein: CSVLLGTLTYEQYF.

The chain links TRBV5-1 to TRBJ2-7, with 7 bases matching TRBD1. CDR1 and CDR2 (germline): SGHRS, YFSETQ. The CDR3 spans 15 residues. V lost 4 bases to trimming and J lost 3 bases; unmatched junction nucleotides: 10. CDR3 nucleotides: TGCGCCAGCAGCGCATTGGACAGGATGGGCTACGAGCAGTACTTC. It yields the protein CASSALDRMGYEQYF.

The rearrangement links TRBV28 to TRBJ1-2; 10 bases align to TRBD1. The CDR3 contains 13 residues. Trimming took 7 bases from V and 4 from J; bases not matched to a gene: 3. Per the germline V gene, CDR1 is MDHEN and CDR2 is SYDVKM. CDR3: CASIRQGAYGYTF. In nucleotides, the CDR3 is TGTGCCAGCATCCGACAGGGGGCCTATGGCTACACCTTC.

The chain joins TRBV7-8 to TRBJ1-5; 9 bases agree with TRBD1. The CDR3 contains 19 residues. Germline CDR1 reads SGHVS; CDR2 reads FQNEAQ. Trimming removed 1 base from V and 5 bases from J; junction bases left unmatched: 15. Here the CDR3 DNA reads TGTGCCAGCAGCTTAGTTCTCCTTGGAAGGACAGGGGATTATCAGCCCCAGCATTTT. It is translated as CASSLVLLGRTGDYQPQHF.

V usage is TRBV27 and J usage is TRBJ1-4; possible D gene TRBD1, 6 bases. V shed 5 bases and J shed 4 bases, with 14 bases lying between them. CDR1 and CDR2 (germline): MNHEY, SMNVEV (reference sequence). This CDR3 comprises 15 residues. DNA for the CDR3: TGTGCCAGCAGTAGGGGGGGGCCGGGTAATGAAAAACTGTTTTTT. Translation gives CASSRGGPGNEKLFF. The full variable domain, rest sourced from reference TRBV27 and TRBJ1-4, is EAQVTQNPRYLITVTGKKLTVTCSQNMNHEYMSWYRQDPGLGLRQIYYSMNVEVTDKGDVPEGYKVSRKEKRNFPLILESPSPNQTSLYFCASSRGGPGNEKLFFGSGTQLSVL.

The genes are TRBV18 and TRBJ1-2; TRBD1 might be the D (5 bases). Germline assignment: CDR1 KGHSH and CDR2 LQKENI. The CDR3 runs to 16 residues. Trimming cost V 3 bases and J 0 bases, with 14 bases left between them. The DNA of the CDR3 is TGTGCCAGCTCACCGCTCGACAGTTACCCTAACTATGGCTACACCTTC. As protein: CASSPLDSYPNYGYTF.